These T cell receptor beta chains were read from a single sample in a study of T cells in Graves' hyperthyroidism and ophthalmopathy. In TCRdb, the multiplex PCR reads were re-called with MiXCR into one record per CDR3 protein. The table records about 380,000 distinct CDR3 sequences, approximately 17% of them present only once. Sample: blood. These receptors all come from a man between 18 and 35 years old with Graves' ophthalmopathy. The conserved cysteine and the conserved F or W are not part of the CDR3 here. The order of the fields is V gene, CDR3 length, CDR3 protein.

v_gene: TRBV19; len: 13; CDR3aa: ASTRTGDSSQPQH
v_gene: TRBV5-1; len: 13; CDR3aa: ASSRQGDSGTTIY
v_gene: TRBV7-2; len: 15; CDR3aa: ASSPPGLASSGNTIY
v_gene: TRBV3-1; len: 13; CDR3aa: ASSPWDRVKGTLH
v_gene: TRBV3-1; len: 11; CDR3aa: ASSHQGVYEQY
v_gene: TRBV12-3/TRBV12-4; len: 13; CDR3aa: ASSPAGGRGQSQH
v_gene: TRBV28; len: 12; CDR3aa: ASSSLLVGETQY
v_gene: TRBV11-2; len: 13; CDR3aa: ASSSGQPPQETQY
v_gene: TRBV2; len: 13; CDR3aa: ASSEGWTQDYEQY
v_gene: TRBV24-1; len: 13; CDR3aa: ATSQASGTAYEQY
v_gene: TRBV9; len: 12; CDR3aa: ASSGAGGHDEQF
v_gene: TRBV4-1; len: 14; CDR3aa: AGSQGRHSGGDEQF
v_gene: TRBV6-1; len: 11; CDR3aa: ASSYGFSYEQY
v_gene: TRBV9; len: 16; CDR3aa: ASSVGLTGEGSYNEQL
v_gene: TRBV6-1; len: 10; CDR3aa: ATTANEETQY
v_gene: TRBV29-1; len: 11; CDR3aa: SVGRGAYNEQF
v_gene: TRBV7-9; len: 12; CDR3aa: ASSLWTETGEQF
v_gene: TRBV28; len: 14; CDR3aa: ASSPLGQGGNEKLF
v_gene: TRBV11-2; len: 15; CDR3aa: ASSFGRSGDGNQPQH
v_gene: TRBV5-1; len: 12; CDR3aa: ASSLTGSSEKLF
v_gene: TRBV18; len: 13; CDR3aa: ASSPPPHSAYEQY
v_gene: TRBV20-1; len: 14; CDR3aa: SARDRRGATNYGYT
v_gene: TRBV6-6; len: 13; CDR3aa: ASSYQGGKNTEAF
v_gene: TRBV4-2; len: 13; CDR3aa: ASSQGQGSDSPLH
v_gene: TRBV20-1; len: 14; CDR3aa: SARQGVVSGANVLT
v_gene: TRBV15; len: 14; CDR3aa: ATRVLAGGRENIQY
v_gene: TRBV20-1; len: 9; CDR3aa: SAALANEQF
v_gene: TRBV10-2; len: 11; CDR3aa: ASSELTGKAAF
v_gene: TRBV11-2; len: 15; CDR3aa: ASSPQKQGALRTEAF
v_gene: TRBV12-3/TRBV12-4; len: 13; CDR3aa: AAALGLADTDTQY
v_gene: TRBV7-3; len: 11; CDR3aa: ASDRVGTGELF
v_gene: TRBV9; len: 13; CDR3aa: ASSGTGVSDTEAF
v_gene: TRBV9; len: 11; CDR3aa: ASSIQHRDIQF
v_gene: TRBV5-6; len: 13; CDR3aa: ASSSSGTGVYEQY
v_gene: TRBV9; len: 18; CDR3aa: ASSTPSGTSGGRNTGELF
v_gene: TRBV11-3; len: 15; CDR3aa: ASSSGTANLSQETQY
v_gene: TRBV20-1; len: 10; CDR3aa: SAQGVNQPQH
v_gene: TRBV9; len: 11; CDR3aa: ASSPPTPQQAF
v_gene: TRBV29-1; len: 10; CDR3aa: SVGEGAETQY
v_gene: TRBV5-1; len: 12; CDR3aa: ASSLDKGVNEQF
v_gene: TRBV19; len: 13; CDR3aa: ASSIVAAPQETQY
v_gene: TRBV7-8; len: 14; CDR3aa: ASSAPPGGSNQPQH
v_gene: TRBV29-1; len: 12; CDR3aa: SAIGWTGGTEAF
v_gene: TRBV24-1; len: 14; CDR3aa: ATSDRGRGLADTQY
v_gene: TRBV19; len: 13; CDR3aa: ASSSSPYPNQPQH
v_gene: TRBV3-1; len: 15; CDR3aa: ASSRAQGSPNTGELF
v_gene: TRBV5-6; len: 12; CDR3aa: ASSLSGRWETQY
v_gene: TRBV20-1; len: 12; CDR3aa: SAEKDRKNTEAF
v_gene: TRBV7-2; len: 13; CDR3aa: ASSASGGHYNEQF
v_gene: TRBV12-3/TRBV12-4; len: 14; CDR3aa: ASSFYLTRYQETQY
v_gene: TRBV2; len: 11; CDR3aa: ASHRDRGLEAF
v_gene: TRBV9; len: 12; CDR3aa: ASSPGAALLEQY
v_gene: TRBV5-1; len: 17; CDR3aa: ASSLAVSGAGLPYNEQF
v_gene: TRBV5-4; len: 13; CDR3aa: ASSRGLAGEETQY